This is a list of T cell receptor beta chains from one sample in a study of breast tumors, draining lymph nodes, adjacent tissues. TCRdb passed the multiplex PCR reads through MiXCR, listing each CDR3 protein once. Among approximately 89,000 distinct CDR3 sequences listed, around 28% were seen once. Sequenced sample: axillary lymph node tissue. These receptors were collected from a female donor with breast cancer. Some clones in this sample may be carry-over from other donors' samples. CDR3s include the opening cysteine and the closing phenylalanine or tryptophan. Fields, in order: clone size, V gene, D gene, J gene, CDR3 protein, CDR3 DNA. The D gene is left open where the match is weak. Only part of the rows carry a size: once, few, many, or a class if the clone is expanded.

clone_size: .
v_call: TRBV10-3
d_call: TRBD1
j_call: TRBJ2-7
cdr3_aa: CAIADRAGEQYF
cdr3_nt: TGTGCCATCGCGGACAGGGCGGGCGAGCAGTACTTC

clone_size: many
v_call: TRBV7-2
d_call: .
j_call: TRBJ2-7
cdr3_aa: CASSPLSVSYEQYF
cdr3_nt: TGTGCCAGCAGCCCTCTGAGTGTTTCCTACGAGCAGTACTTC

clone_size: many
v_call: TRBV15
d_call: .
j_call: TRBJ1-5
cdr3_aa: CATSRDYQPQHF
cdr3_nt: TGTGCCACCAGCAGAGATTATCAGCCCCAGCATTTT

clone_size: many
v_call: TRBV10-1
d_call: TRBD2
j_call: TRBJ2-5
cdr3_aa: CAKGSSGRAGQETQYF
cdr3_nt: TGCGCCAAGGGGTCTAGCGGGAGGGCGGGCCAAGAGACCCAGTACTTC

clone_size: many
v_call: TRBV19
d_call: TRBD2
j_call: TRBJ2-1
cdr3_aa: CASRLAGGYNEQFF
cdr3_nt: TGTGCCAGTAGACTAGCGGGAGGGTACAATGAGCAGTTCTTC

clone_size: many
v_call: TRBV5-1
d_call: .
j_call: TRBJ2-3
cdr3_aa: CASRVWGETDTQYF
cdr3_nt: TGCGCCAGCCGCGTCTGGGGAGAGACAGATACGCAGTATTTT

clone_size: few
v_call: TRBV3-1
d_call: TRBD2
j_call: TRBJ2-2
cdr3_aa: CASSSLGGAGGSNTGELFF
cdr3_nt: TGTGCCAGCAGCTCCTTAGGGGGGGCGGGAGGATCGAACACCGGGGAGCTGTTTTTT

clone_size: many
v_call: TRBV5-1
d_call: .
j_call: TRBJ1-4
cdr3_aa: CASSLAEGQKLFF
cdr3_nt: TGCGCCAGCAGCTTGGCCGAGGGTCAAAAACTGTTTTTT

clone_size: many
v_call: TRBV5-8
d_call: TRBD1
j_call: TRBJ2-7
cdr3_aa: CASSFGAAGPGQGGEQYF
cdr3_nt: TGTGCCAGCAGCTTTGGGGCCGCGGGGCCGGGACAGGGGGGCGAGCAGTACTTC

clone_size: many
v_call: TRBV2
d_call: TRBD2
j_call: TRBJ2-1
cdr3_aa: CASEVFSGRSYNEQFF
cdr3_nt: TGTGCCAGCGAGGTATTTAGCGGGAGATCCTACAATGAGCAGTTCTTC

clone_size: .
v_call: TRBV20-1
d_call: .
j_call: TRBJ2-3
cdr3_aa: CSASSIVLRTVGTDTQYF
cdr3_nt: TGCAGTGCCAGCAGCATTGTTTTGAGGACAGTGGGCACAGATACGCAGTATTTT

clone_size: few
v_call: TRBV28
d_call: .
j_call: TRBJ2-3
cdr3_aa: CATLYDTQYF
cdr3_nt: TGTGCCACCCTGTATGATACGCAGTATTTT

clone_size: many
v_call: TRBV2
d_call: TRBD2
j_call: TRBJ2-7
cdr3_aa: CASSPSGLSYEQYF
cdr3_nt: TGTGCCAGCAGCCCTAGCGGATTGTCCTACGAGCAGTACTTC

clone_size: many
v_call: TRBV29-1
d_call: .
j_call: TRBJ2-1
cdr3_aa: CSVTGLRTSSYNEQFF
cdr3_nt: TGCAGCGTGACGGGACTCCGCACGAGCTCCTACAATGAGCAGTTCTTC

clone_size: .
v_call: TRBV20-1
d_call: .
j_call: TRBJ1-5
cdr3_aa: CSARRDTQHF
cdr3_nt: TGCAGTGCCCGAAGAGATACGCAGCATTTT

clone_size: many
v_call: TRBV7-9
d_call: .
j_call: TRBJ2-1
cdr3_aa: CASSSPAAVGEQFF
cdr3_nt: TGTGCCAGCAGCTCCCCAGCGGCGGTTGGTGAGCAGTTCTTC

clone_size: many
v_call: TRBV5-1
d_call: .
j_call: TRBJ2-1
cdr3_aa: CASRLDNEQFF
cdr3_nt: TGCGCCAGCAGGTTGGACAATGAGCAGTTCTTC

clone_size: many
v_call: TRBV30
d_call: .
j_call: TRBJ2-3
cdr3_aa: CAWDVPWDTQYF
cdr3_nt: TGTGCCTGGGATGTCCCGTGGGATACGCAGTATTTT

clone_size: many
v_call: TRBV5-6
d_call: .
j_call: TRBJ2-2
cdr3_aa: CASSLGGYDTGELFF
cdr3_nt: TGTGCCAGCAGCTTGGGAGGGTACGACACCGGGGAGCTGTTTTTT

clone_size: many
v_call: TRBV24-1
d_call: .
j_call: TRBJ2-1
cdr3_aa: CATSRSSGPVKQFF
cdr3_nt: TGTGCCACCAGTCGTTCGAGCGGTCCTGTTAAGCAGTTCTTC

clone_size: many
v_call: TRBV10-3
d_call: TRBD1
j_call: TRBJ2-5
cdr3_aa: CAISDPGQGQETQYF
cdr3_nt: TGTGCCATCAGTGACCCGGGACAGGGCCAAGAGACCCAGTACTTC

clone_size: many
v_call: TRBV5-1
d_call: .
j_call: TRBJ2-7
cdr3_aa: CASSSNWYEQYF
cdr3_nt: TGCGCCAGCAGCTCGAACTGGTACGAGCAGTACTTC

clone_size: many
v_call: TRBV27
d_call: .
j_call: TRBJ1-6
cdr3_aa: CASSWQGLNNSPLHF
cdr3_nt: TGTGCCAGCAGTTGGCAGGGGTTAAATAATTCACCCCTCCACTTT

clone_size: many
v_call: TRBV4-3
d_call: .
j_call: TRBJ1-5
cdr3_aa: CASSQGRNQPQHF
cdr3_nt: TGCGCCAGCAGCCAAGGGAGAAATCAGCCCCAGCATTTT